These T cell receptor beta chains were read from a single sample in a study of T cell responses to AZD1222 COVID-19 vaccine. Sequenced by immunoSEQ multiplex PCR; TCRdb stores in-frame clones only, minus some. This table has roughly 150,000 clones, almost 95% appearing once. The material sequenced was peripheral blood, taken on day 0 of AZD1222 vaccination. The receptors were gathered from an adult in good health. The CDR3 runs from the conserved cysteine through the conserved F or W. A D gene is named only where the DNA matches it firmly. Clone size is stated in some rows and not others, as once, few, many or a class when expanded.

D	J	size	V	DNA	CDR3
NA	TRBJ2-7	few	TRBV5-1	TGCGCCAGCAGCTTGGACGGATCCTACGAGCAGTACTTC	CASSLDGSYEQYF
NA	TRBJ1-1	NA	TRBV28	TGTGCCAGCAGGCCTACAGCGAACACTGAAGCTTTCTTT	CASRPTANTEAFF
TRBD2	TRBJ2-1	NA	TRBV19	TGTGCCAGTAGTATAGTAGGCGGGAGCCCCGGCAATGAGCAGTTCTTC	CASSIVGGSPGNEQFF
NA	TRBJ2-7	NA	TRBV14	TGTGCCAGCAGCTCAAATAGCCAGTACGAGCAGTACTTC	CASSSNSQYEQYF
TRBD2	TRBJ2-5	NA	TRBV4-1	TGCGCCAGCAGCCTTAGCGGGGGAGCTCAGGAGACCCAGTACTTC	CASSLSGGAQETQYF
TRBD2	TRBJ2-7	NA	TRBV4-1	TGCGCCAGCAGCCAACCGAGGGAGCGGGGCCACGAGCAGTACTTC	CASSQPRERGHEQYF
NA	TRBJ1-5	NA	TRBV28	TGTGCCAGCAGCGGGGTAATTCAGCCCCAGCATTTT	CASSGVIQPQHF
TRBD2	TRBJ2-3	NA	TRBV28	TGTGCCAGCAGACTACGCCGACTAGCGGGATGGGCAGATACGCAGTATTTT	CASRLRRLAGWADTQYF
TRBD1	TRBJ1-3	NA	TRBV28	TGTGCCAGCAGCAAACAGGGGGCGCCGGGAAACACCATATATTTT	CASSKQGAPGNTIYF
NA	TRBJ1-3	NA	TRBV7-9	TGTGCCAGCAGCTTAGGTCGGGTGAACACCATATATTTT	CASSLGRVNTIYF
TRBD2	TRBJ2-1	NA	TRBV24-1	TGTGCCACCAGTGATTTGGCCCCGCCTAGCGGGACCACCTTCTCCTACAATGAGCAGTTCTTC	CATSDLAPPSGTTFSYNEQFF
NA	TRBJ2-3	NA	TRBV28	TGTGCCAGCACCCTCCGGCAGATCACAGATACGCAGTATTTT	CASTLRQITDTQYF
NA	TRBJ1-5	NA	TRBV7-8	TGTGCCAGCAGCTTAATGCCAACAGGCGTAAGCAATCAGCCCCAGCATTTT	CASSLMPTGVSNQPQHF
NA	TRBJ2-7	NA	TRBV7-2	TGTGCCAGCAGCTTAGATCTGGGCATCTCCGAGCAGTACTTC	CASSLDLGISEQYF
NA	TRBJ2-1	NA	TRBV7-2	TGTGCCAGCAGCTTTTTTGGGTGGGGGGCAAACAATGAGCAGTTCTTC	CASSFFGWGANNEQFF
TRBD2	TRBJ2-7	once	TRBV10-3	TGTGCCATCAGGGGTGGAGCGGGAGTTTCCTACGAGCAGTACTTC	CAIRGGAGVSYEQYF